The source of this T cell receptor (beta chain) is a study of sequential checkpoint blockade in melanoma. Study overall: 75 to 95 pretreatment tumor DNA samples were TCRβ immunosequenced. After nivolumab or ipilimumab alone, over 20 patients had week-13 rebiopsies.

The CDR3 has 14 residues. Germline CDR1 SGHNT, CDR2 YENEEA. The V segment lost 6 bases and the J segment 3 bases; nucleotides outside the gene matches: 5. This clone is categorized as medium-sized. The protocol was immunoSEQ multiplex PCR, while the TCRdb copy is restricted to in-frame clones and leaves out a portion. Of approximately 4,900 clones listed, roughly 33% were seen once; the top ten hold 6% to 7%. The treatment is: randomized to nivolumab then ipilimumab (arm A) or the reverse (arm B). Patients had received no earlier DNA-damaging chemotherapy. The rearrangement links TRBV11-3 to TRBJ2-7; 10 nucleotides agree with TRBD2. The specimen comprised tumor tissue (inferred from file names), sampled from a patient given nivolumab and ipilimumab in sequence. The clonotype was recovered from a human donor with melanoma. The CDR3 is CASRPTSGNYEQYF. CDR3 bases: TGTGCCAGCAGACCCACTAGCGGGAACTACGAGCAGTACTTC.